One sample yielded the 24 T cell receptor beta chains listed below, sequenced in a study of human T cells and chemical hapten exposure. Sample time point: pre-sensitization, week 0. Treatment given: therapeutic diphenylcyclopropenone sensitization with weekly scalp DPC. From the RACE reads, TCRdb called clonotypes with MiXCR, one entry per CDR3 protein. The table includes approximately 400,000 distinct CDR3 sequences, approximately 5.1% detected once. Sequencing used whole blood, obtained in connection with sensitization to the hapten diphenylcyclopropenone (DPC). These receptors were taken from a woman between 50 and 59 years old with alopecia areata. Some clones in this sample may be carry-over from other donors' samples.

The table lists this clonotype with many counts. V gene TRBV3-1 combines with J gene TRBJ1-2; no firm D call. Germline V gene data show CDR1 as LGHDT and CDR2 as YNNKEL (reference sequence). V gave up 0 bases and J gave up 4 bases, with 15 bases separating them. CDR3 length: 16 residues. CDR3 residues: CASSQDSNPGSYGYTF. The CDR3 DNA sequence: TGTGCCAGCAGCCAAGACTCGAACCCGGGTAGCTATGGCTACACCTTC.

This clonotype was seen at least ten times. The chain combines TRBV7-2 with TRBJ2-3; D may be TRBD2 (5 bases). V lost 7 bases to trimming and J lost 2 bases, with 13 bases between them. Germline assignment: CDR1 SGHTA and CDR2 FQGNSA. The CDR3 covers 14 residues. CDR3 in amino acids: CASTSGNPTDTQYF. CDR3 DNA sequence: TGTGCCAGCACCAGCGGTAATCCCACAGATACGCAGTATTTT.

This clonotype was seen ten or more times. This chain links TRBV7-7 with TRBJ2-2; 7 positions agree with TRBD2. This CDR3 region has 16 residues. Germline assignment: CDR1 SSHAT and CDR2 FNYEAQ (reference sequence). V lost 4 bases to trimming and J lost 5 bases; unmatched junction nucleotides: 10. CDR3 in amino acids: CASSSLLAEETGELFF. The DNA for the CDR3 is TGTGCCAGCAGCTCCCTCCTAGCGGAGGAGACCGGGGAGCTGTTTTTT. The full variable domain, rest sourced from reference TRBV7-7 and TRBJ2-2, is GAGVSQSPRYKVTKRGQDVTLRCDPISSHATLYWYQQALGQGPEFLTYFNYEAQPDKSGLPSDRFSAERPEGSISTLTIQRTEQRDSAMYRCASSSLLAEETGELFFGEGSRLTVL.

This clonotype was counted between two and nine times. This chain connects TRBV12-3 or TRBV12-4 to TRBJ2-1; 8 bases fit TRBD2. J gave up 3 bases and V 5 bases, and 6 bases lay outside the gene matches. The CDR3 is 15 amino acids. In DNA form, the CDR3 reads TGTGCCAGCAGTATGCCGGGACTAGTCTACAATGAGCAGTTCTTC. Amino acid sequence: CASSMPGLVYNEQFF.

This clonotype was found a few times. This rearrangement joins TRBV7-2 to TRBJ1-4; 9 bases are shared with TRBD1. CDR1 and CDR2 from the germline V gene are SGHTA and FQGNSA. This CDR3 is 16 amino acids long. J was trimmed by 7 bases and V by 0 bases; bases with no gene match: 6. CDR3 sequence (DNA): TGTGCCAGCAGCTTAGCGCGGGGACAGGGCGGTGAAAAACTGTTTTTT. This codes for CASSLARGQGGEKLFF.

This clonotype was counted at least ten times. The gene calls are TRBV25-1 and TRBJ1-3, with D unclear. Looked up from germline, CDR1 is MGHDK and CDR2 is SYGVNS. V lost 0 bases and J lost 0, with 9 bases in between. The CDR3 has 16 amino acids. Here the CDR3 reads CASSEYGWYSGNTIYF. The DNA for the CDR3 is TGTGCCAGCAGTGAATATGGGTGGTACTCTGGAAACACCATATATTTT.

This clonotype was picked up many times. The rearrangement links TRBV28 to TRBJ2-3; TRBD1 is a possible D gene (6 bases). The CDR3 runs 15 residues. With 2 bases removed from V and 2 bases from J, the gap between germline ends came to 11 bases. The germline V gene has CDR1 MDHEN and CDR2 SYDVKM. CDR3 DNA sequence: TGTGCCAGCAGTTTACCAGGGGATGCCACAGATACGCAGTATTTT. Residues: CASSLPGDATDTQYF.

The table lists this clonotype with a few counts. V usage is TRBV5-4 and J usage is TRBJ2-3, with TRBD2 as a possible D gene (5 bases). V lost 0 bases and J 6 bases, leaving 14 bases between the germline ends. CDR3 length: 15 residues. Germline CDR1 reads SGHNT; CDR2 reads YYREEE (reference sequence). CDR3 protein: CASSLGSSSADTQYF. The CDR3 region has the DNA TGTGCCAGCAGCTTGGGCTCTAGCTCGGCGGATACGCAGTATTTT.

Many counts were recorded for this clonotype. V and J are TRBV29-1 and TRBJ1-1; unclear D gene. V gave up 0 bases and J gave up 1 base, with 9 bases separating them. This CDR3 has 14 amino acids. The germline CDR1 and CDR2 sequences are SQVTM and ANQGSEA. CDR3 coding DNA: TGCAGCGTTGAAGATATCGGAAGGAACACTGAAGCTTTCTTT. Protein: CSVEDIGRNTEAFF. The whole variable domain, remainder taken from reference TRBV29-1 and TRBJ1-1, is SAVISQKPSRDICQRGTSLTIQCQVDSQVTMMFWYRQQPGQSLTLIATANQGSEATYESGFVIDKFPISRPNLTFSTLTVSNMSPEDSSIYLCSVEDIGRNTEAFFGQGTRLTVV.

Ten or more counts support this clonotype. This chain links TRBV6-6 with TRBJ2-7, with D unclear. Germline CDR1 is MNHNY and CDR2 is SVGAGI (reference sequence). V lost 5 bases to trimming and J lost 4 bases, with 15 bases between them. The CDR3 runs to 14 residues. The CDR3 DNA sequence: TGTGCCAGCAGTAACGGTCCAGATAGATACGAGCAGTACTTC. This translates into CASSNGPDRYEQYF.

In this sample, this clonotype turned up many times. The chain carries TRBV18 and TRBJ2-2; 7 nucleotides line up with TRBD1. This CDR3 region has 13 residues. The V and J ends lost 3 bases and 5 bases, in that order; junction bases with no gene match: 0. Germline values: CDR1 KGHSH, CDR2 LQKENI. The DNA for the CDR3 is TGTGCCAGCTCACCGGGACAGACCGGGGAGCTGTTTTTT. This codes for CASSPGQTGELFF.

This chain uses TRBV6-5 with TRBJ2-3; TRBD1 is a possible D gene (7 bases). Looked up from germline, CDR1 is MNHEY and CDR2 is SVGAGI. The ends were cut back, 10 bases at V and 2 bases at J, with 13 bases in the middle. This CDR3 contains 13 residues. DNA for the CDR3: TGTGCCACTCAGGGGGGCCTCACAGATACGCAGTATTTT. Translated: CATQGGLTDTQYF.

This clonotype was seen a few times. The chain uses TRBV7-2 and TRBJ2-1, with D hard to call. V was trimmed by 5 bases and J by 7 bases, leaving 12 bases between them. CDR1 SGHTA and CDR2 FQGNSA come from the germline V gene. This CDR3 is 13 amino acids long. The CDR3 region has the DNA TGTGCCAGCAGCCTCCCCGTGGGGAATGAGCAGTTCTTC. Amino acids: CASSLPVGNEQFF.

This sequence joins TRBV12-3 or TRBV12-4 and TRBJ2-3, with 7 bases lining up with TRBD1. V lost 6 bases to trimming and J lost 0 bases; unmatched junction nucleotides: 12. The CDR3 is 17 amino acids. As DNA, the CDR3 is TGTGCCAGCAGCTCAACCGGGACAGACCCTAGCACAGATACGCAGTATTTT. Its protein is CASSSTGTDPSTDTQYF.

There are a few counts of this clonotype. The V call is TRBV5-4, the J call TRBJ2-3; D ambiguous. The V and J ends lost 1 base and 6 bases respectively, with 9 bases between them. Germline V lookup: CDR1 SGHNT, CDR2 YYREEE (reference sequence). The CDR3 totals 13 residues. CDR3 bases: TGTGCCAGCAGCTTGATGTTGGACGATACGCAGTATTTT. This sequence encodes CASSLMLDDTQYF.

The J gene is TRBJ1-5, the V gene TRBV12-3 or TRBV12-4; 8 positions agree with TRBD1. The CDR3 consists of 13 residues. The V gene end was trimmed by 8 bases and the J gene end by 1 base; junction bases not matched to a gene: 1. CDR3 protein: CASGQGSNQPQHF. CDR3 DNA sequence: TGTGCCAGCGGACAGGGAAGCAATCAGCCCCAGCATTTT.

This clonotype was detected a few times. The gene calls are TRBV19 and TRBJ2-1, with 8 bases identical to TRBD1. The junction had 7 bases not matched to a gene; V was cut back by 6 bases and J by 6 bases. The CDR3 extends over 14 amino acids. Germline-derived CDR1 and CDR2 are LNHDA and SQIVND (reference sequence). The CDR3 here is CASSWTGRGNEQFF. CDR3 in DNA: TGTGCCAGTAGCTGGACAGGGCGAGGCAATGAGCAGTTCTTC.

This clonotype was found a few times. This chain links TRBV6-2 or TRBV6-3 with TRBJ1-2, with no clear D. V was clipped by 0 bases and J by 2 bases, with 7 bases between them. The CDR3 is made up of 14 amino acids. Germline values: CDR1 MNHEY, CDR2 SVGEGT. The CDR3 is CASSYSTQNYGYTF. The CDR3 DNA is TGTGCCAGCAGTTACTCAACGCAAAACTATGGCTACACCTTC.

This clonotype was counted ten times or more. The chain has TRBV6-5 and TRBJ1-1; perhaps TRBD1 as D (5 bases). The CDR3 is 13 amino acids. Germline CDR1 reads MNHEY; CDR2 reads SVGAGI. Between the trimmed V and J ends, which lost 6 bases and 0 bases, there was a span of 8 bases. The CDR3 here is CASRGHMNTEAFF. The CDR3 DNA reads as TGTGCCAGCAGAGGACACATGAACACTGAAGCTTTCTTT.

The sample holds many counts of this clonotype. This sequence joins TRBV7-6 and TRBJ2-3; 9 bases match TRBD1. CDR3 length equals 15 residues. CDR1 and CDR2 (germline): SGHVS, FNYEAQ. J lost 0 bases, V lost 6 bases, and 4 bases had no gene match. The CDR3 coding sequence is TGTGCCAGCAGATCCACAGGGGGCAGCACAGATACGCAGTATTTT. Protein sequence: CASRSTGGSTDTQYF.

In this sample, this clonotype turned up many times. The V call is TRBV29-1, the J call TRBJ1-1, with TRBD1 as a possible D gene (6 bases). V lost 6 bases, J lost 7 bases, and 15 bases lay in between. The length of the CDR3 is 12 residues. Per the germline V gene, CDR1 is SQVTM and CDR2 is ANQGSEA. The CDR3 DNA reads as TGCAGCGTATTAACAGGGTGGGGTGAAGCTTTCTTT. It specifies CSVLTGWGEAFF.

This clonotype was counted at least ten times. This chain joins TRBV10-3 and TRBJ2-1; TRBD2 matches at 7 bases. The CDR3 contains 15 residues. V dropped 0 bases and J dropped 4; count of bases not matched to a gene: 3. From germline, CDR1 is ENHRY and CDR2 SYGVKD. CDR3 in amino acids: CAISESGGEYNEQFF. The CDR3 nucleotides are TGTGCCATCAGTGAGTCTGGGGGGGAGTACAATGAGCAGTTCTTC.

This clonotype was recorded at least ten times. J is TRBJ2-7 and V is TRBV7-2, with 7 bases identical to TRBD1. Trimming took 1 base from V and 9 from J; bases not matched to a gene: 3. In germline, CDR1 is SGHTA, CDR2 FQGNSA. This CDR3 has 12 residues. The DNA of the CDR3 is TGTGCCAGCAGCTTAGAGACAGGGCGGCAGTACTTC. Its protein product is CASSLETGRQYF.

The chain combines TRBV28 with TRBJ1-5; D might be TRBD1 (5 bases). Trimming cost V 3 bases and J 2 bases, with 17 bases left between them. Germline loops: CDR1 MDHEN, CDR2 SYDVKM. The CDR3 sequence is 17 residues long. This chain's CDR3 is CASSFLVGGLGNQPQHF. CDR3 nucleotide sequence: TGTGCCAGCAGTTTTTTAGTTGGGGGTTTGGGCAATCAGCCCCAGCATTTT.